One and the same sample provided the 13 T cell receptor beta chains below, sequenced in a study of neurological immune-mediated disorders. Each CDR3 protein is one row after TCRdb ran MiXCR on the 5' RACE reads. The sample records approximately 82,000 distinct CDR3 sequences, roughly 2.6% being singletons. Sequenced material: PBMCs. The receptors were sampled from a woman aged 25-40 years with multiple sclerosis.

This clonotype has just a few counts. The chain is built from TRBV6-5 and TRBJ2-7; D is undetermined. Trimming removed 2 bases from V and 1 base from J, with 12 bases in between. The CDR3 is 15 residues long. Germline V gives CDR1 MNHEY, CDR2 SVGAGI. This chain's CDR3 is CASSYGYKGSYEQYF. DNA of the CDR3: TGTGCCAGCAGTTACGGTTATAAGGGATCCTACGAGCAGTACTTC.

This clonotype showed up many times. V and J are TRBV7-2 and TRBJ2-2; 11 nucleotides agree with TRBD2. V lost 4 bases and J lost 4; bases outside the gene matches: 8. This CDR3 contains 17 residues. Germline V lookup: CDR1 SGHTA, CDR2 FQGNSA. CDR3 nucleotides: TGTGCCAGCAGCTCGAACGGACTAGCGGGTATCACCGGGGAGCTGTTTTTT. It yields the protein CASSSNGLAGITGELFF.

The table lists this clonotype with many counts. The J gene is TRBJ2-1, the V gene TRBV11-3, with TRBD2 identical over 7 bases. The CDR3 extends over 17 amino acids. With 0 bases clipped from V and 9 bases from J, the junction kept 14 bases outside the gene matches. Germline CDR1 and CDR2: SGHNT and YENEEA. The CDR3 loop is CASSLDLAGGSSAEQFF. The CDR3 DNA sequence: TGTGCCAGCAGCTTAGATCTCGCGGGCGGGAGTTCGGCTGAGCAGTTCTTC.

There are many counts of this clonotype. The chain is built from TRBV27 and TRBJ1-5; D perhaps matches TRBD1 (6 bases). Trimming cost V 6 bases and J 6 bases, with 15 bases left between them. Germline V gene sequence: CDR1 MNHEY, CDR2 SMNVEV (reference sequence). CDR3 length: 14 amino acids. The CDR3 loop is CASSRGGWGQPQHF. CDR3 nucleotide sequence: TGTGCCAGCAGCCGGGGGGGCTGGGGTCAGCCCCAGCATTTT.

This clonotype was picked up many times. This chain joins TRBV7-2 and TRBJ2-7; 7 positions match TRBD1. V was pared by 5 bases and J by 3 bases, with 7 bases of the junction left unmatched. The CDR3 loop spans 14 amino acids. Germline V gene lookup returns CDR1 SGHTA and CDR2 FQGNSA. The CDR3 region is CASSPRQGRYEQYF. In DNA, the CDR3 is TGTGCCAGCAGCCCAAGACAGGGACGCTACGAGCAGTACTTC.

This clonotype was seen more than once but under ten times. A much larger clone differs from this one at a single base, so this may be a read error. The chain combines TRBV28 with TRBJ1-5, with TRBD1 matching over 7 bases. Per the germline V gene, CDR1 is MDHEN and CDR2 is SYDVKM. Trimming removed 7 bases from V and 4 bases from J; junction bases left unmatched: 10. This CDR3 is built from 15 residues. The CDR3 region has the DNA TGTGCCAGCAACCCCACAGGGGCCAAAAATCAGCCCCAGCATTTT. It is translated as CASNPTGAKNQPQHF.

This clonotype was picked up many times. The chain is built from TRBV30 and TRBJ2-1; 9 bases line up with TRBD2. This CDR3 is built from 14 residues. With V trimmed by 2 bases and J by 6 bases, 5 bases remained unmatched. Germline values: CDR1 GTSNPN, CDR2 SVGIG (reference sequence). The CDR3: CAWSWSGRSNEQFF. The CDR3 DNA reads TGTGCCTGGAGTTGGAGCGGGAGGTCCAATGAGCAGTTCTTC. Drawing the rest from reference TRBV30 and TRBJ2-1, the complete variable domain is SQTIHQWPATLVQPVGSPLSLECTVEGTSNPNLYWYRQAAGRGLQLLFYSVGIGQISSEVPQNLSASRPQDRQFILSSKKLLLSDSGFYLCAWSWSGRSNEQFFGPGTRLTVL.

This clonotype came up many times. The chain's CDR3 is CASSQLAGSLKLGEQFF. CDR3 nucleotides: TGTGCCAGCAGCCAACTAGCGGGATCCCTCAAATTGGGGGAGCAGTTCTTC. The rearrangement uses TRBV4-2 and TRBJ2-1, with TRBD2 matching 9 bases. The CDR3 has 17 residues. V gave up 2 bases and J gave up 10 bases; unmatched junction bases: 15. Germline CDR1 is LGHNA and CDR2 is YNFKEQ.

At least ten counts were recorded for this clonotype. CDR3 region: CASSTEGQAGGYTF. In nucleotides, the CDR3 is TGTGCCAGCAGCACGGAAGGACAGGCAGGTGGCTACACCTTC. This chain joins TRBV12-3 or TRBV12-4 and TRBJ1-2; 7 positions match TRBD1. This CDR3 has 14 amino acids. V gave up 6 bases and J gave up 7 bases; unmatched junction bases: 11.

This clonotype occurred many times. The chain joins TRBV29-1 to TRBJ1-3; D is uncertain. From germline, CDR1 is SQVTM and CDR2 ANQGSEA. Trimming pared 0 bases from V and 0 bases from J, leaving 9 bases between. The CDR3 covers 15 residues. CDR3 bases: TGCAGCGTTGAAGATCAGACATTCTCTGGAAACACCATATATTTT. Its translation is CSVEDQTFSGNTIYF.

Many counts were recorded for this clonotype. CDR3: CASSLEARAIYQPQHF. The CDR3 coding sequence is TGTGCCAGCAGCTTAGAGGCCAGGGCGATATATCAGCCCCAGCATTTT. The rearrangement links TRBV7-8 to TRBJ1-5, with D perhaps matching TRBD1 (5 bases). The germline CDR1 and CDR2 sequences are SGHVS and FQNEAQ. CDR3 length equals 16 residues. V lost 1 base, J lost 5 bases, and 15 bases lay in between.

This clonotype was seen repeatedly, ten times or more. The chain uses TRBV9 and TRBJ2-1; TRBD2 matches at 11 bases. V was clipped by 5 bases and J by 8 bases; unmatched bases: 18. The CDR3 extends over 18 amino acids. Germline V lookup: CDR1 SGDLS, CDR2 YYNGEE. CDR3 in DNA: TGTGCCAGCAGTCGAAGCCCCCATAGCGGGAGGGCCGGGGATGAGCAGTTCTTC. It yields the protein CASSRSPHSGRAGDEQFF.

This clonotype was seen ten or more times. The CDR3 here is CAWNRGTSTDTQYF. The CDR3 DNA follows: TGTGCCTGGAATCGCGGGACCAGCACAGATACGCAGTATTTT. The genes are TRBV30 and TRBJ2-3, with D possibly TRBD2 on 6 matching bases. The germline V gene encodes CDR1 GTSNPN and CDR2 SVGIG (reference sequence). CDR3 length: 14 residues. Trimming removed 4 bases from V and 0 bases from J, with 11 bases in between.